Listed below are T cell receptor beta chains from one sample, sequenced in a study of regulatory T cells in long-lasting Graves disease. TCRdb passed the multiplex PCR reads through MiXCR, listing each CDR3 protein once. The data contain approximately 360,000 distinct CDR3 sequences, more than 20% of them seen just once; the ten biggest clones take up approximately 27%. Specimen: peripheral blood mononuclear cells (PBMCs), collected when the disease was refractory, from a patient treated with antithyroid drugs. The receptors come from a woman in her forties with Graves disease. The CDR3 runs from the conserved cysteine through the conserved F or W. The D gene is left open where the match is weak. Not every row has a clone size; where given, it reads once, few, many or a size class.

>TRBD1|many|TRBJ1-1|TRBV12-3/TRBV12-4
TGTGCCAGCAGTTTCCGGGACAGGTCCGAAGCTTTCTTT
CASSFRDRSEAFF
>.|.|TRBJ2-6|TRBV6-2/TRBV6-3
TGTGCCAGCAGTTACAACAGCCTCTCTGGGGCCAACGTCCTGACTTTC
CASSYNSLSGANVLTF
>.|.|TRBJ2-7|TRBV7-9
TGTGCCAGCGGGGAGAACAGGATCACCTACGAGCAGTACTTC
CASGENRITYEQYF
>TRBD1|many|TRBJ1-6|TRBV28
TGTGCCAGCAGTTCCCGGGACAGTGAAAATTCACCCCTCCACTTT
CASSSRDSENSPLHF
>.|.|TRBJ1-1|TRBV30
TGTGCCTGGAGTCGGGAGACTGAAGCTTTCTTT
CAWSRETEAFF
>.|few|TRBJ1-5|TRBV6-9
TGTGCCAGCAGTTACCCGGGTCAGCCCCAGCATTTT
CASSYPGQPQHF
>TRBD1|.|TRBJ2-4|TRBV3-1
TGTGCCAGCAGCCAACCCCGTTGGGACAGGTCTGCCAAAGGCCCTCTAGCCAAAAACATTCAGTACTTC
CASSQPRWDRSAKGPLAKNIQYF
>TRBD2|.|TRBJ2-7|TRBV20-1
TGCAGCGTTGGTCTCCTAGCGGGGACCTACGAGCAGTACTTC
CSVGLLAGTYEQYF
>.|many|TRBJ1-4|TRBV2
TGTGCCAGCAGTGAAGCGCTGCGACTGGAAAAACTGTTTTTT
CASSEALRLEKLFF
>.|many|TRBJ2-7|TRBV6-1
TGTGCCAGCAGTGAATGGCGAGCGGACCTTTTCTACGAGCAGTACTTC
CASSEWRADLFYEQYF
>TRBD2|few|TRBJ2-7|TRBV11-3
TGTGCCAGCAGCCCACTTTTTCGCGGGAGGGCCAAAACCTACGAGCAGTACTTC
CASSPLFRGRAKTYEQYF
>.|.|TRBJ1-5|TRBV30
TGTGCCTGGAGTATTCAGAAGGGACGGTTCAATCAGCCCCAGCATTTT
CAWSIQKGRFNQPQHF
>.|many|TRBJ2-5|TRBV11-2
TGTGCCAGCAGCCCCAGGAGGGGGCCCTCACCGCAAGAGACCCAGTACTTC
CASSPRRGPSPQETQYF